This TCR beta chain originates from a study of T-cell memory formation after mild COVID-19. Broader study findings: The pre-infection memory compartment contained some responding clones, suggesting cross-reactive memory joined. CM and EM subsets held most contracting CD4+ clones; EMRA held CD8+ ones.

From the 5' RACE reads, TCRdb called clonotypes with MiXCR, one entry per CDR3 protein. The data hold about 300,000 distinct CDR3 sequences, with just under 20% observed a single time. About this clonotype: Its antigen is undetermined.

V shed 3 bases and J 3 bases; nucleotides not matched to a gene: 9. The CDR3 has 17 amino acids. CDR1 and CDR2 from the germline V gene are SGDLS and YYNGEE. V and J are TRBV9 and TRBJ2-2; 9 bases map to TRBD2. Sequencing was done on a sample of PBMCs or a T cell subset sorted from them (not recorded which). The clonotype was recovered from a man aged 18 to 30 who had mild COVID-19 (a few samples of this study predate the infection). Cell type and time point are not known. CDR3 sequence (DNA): TGTGCCAGCAGCGCTTCTCCTAGCGGGACCTACACCGGGGAGCTGTTTTTT. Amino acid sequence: CASSASPSGTYTGELFF.